These 13 T cell receptor beta chains were all obtained from the same sample, sequenced in a study of Ad26.COV2.S vaccination and SARS-CoV-2 variants. TCRdb's table, derived via immunoSEQ multiplex PCR, lists solely in-frame clones and lacks some. The sample has about 350,000 clones; 80% to 90% are singletons. Described treatment: 15 to 20 received Ad26.COV2.S at low or high dose, single or two shots; about 5 received placebo; per-sample allocation not given. Samples came from day 63 after the first vaccine or placebo injection. The source material was peripheral blood, sampled in a trial of Ad26.COV2.S vaccine versus placebo. Source of these receptors: a person aged 18-65 years who received the Ad26.COV2.S COVID-19 vaccine or a placebo.

V is TRBV14 and J is TRBJ2-5; D call uncertain. This CDR3 comprises 12 residues. Germline CDR1 SGHDN, CDR2 FVKESK. The V and J ends lost 2 bases and 5 bases respectively, with 6 bases between them. This CDR3 is CASSQLRETQYF. DNA of the CDR3: TGTGCCAGCAGCCAACTCCGGGAGACCCAGTACTTC.

The chain couples TRBV28 to TRBJ1-1; tentative D call: TRBD1 (6 bases). V dropped 10 bases and J dropped 7 bases, with 16 bases sitting between them. CDR1 MDHEN and CDR2 SYDVKM come from the germline V gene. The CDR3 contains 12 residues. The CDR3 bases are TGTGCCAACCAAGGACAGTATGGTGAAGCTTTCTTT. This encodes CANQGQYGEAFF. The whole variable domain, remainder taken from reference TRBV28 and TRBJ1-1, is DVKVTQSSRYLVKRTGEKVFLECVQDMDHENMFWYRQDPGLGLRLIYFSYDVKMKEKGDIPEGYSVSREKKERFSLILESASTNQTSMYLCANQGQYGEAFFGQGTRLTVV.

This sequence joins TRBV7-9 and TRBJ2-3; D is ambiguous. Germline loops: CDR1 SEHNR, CDR2 FQNEAQ (reference sequence). V was pared by 5 bases and J by 0 bases, with 9 bases between. CDR3 length: 14 residues. CDR3 DNA sequence: TGTGCCAGCAGCCCACATGGGAGCACAGATACGCAGTATTTT. This translates into CASSPHGSTDTQYF.

This sequence joins TRBV10-3 and TRBJ2-1, with D possibly called TRBD1 or TRBD2 (5 bases each). V was clipped by 7 bases and J by 6 bases, with 13 bases between them. This CDR3 is 13 amino acids long. Germline V CDR1 and CDR2: ENHRY, SYGVKD. CDR3 sequence: CAITEAGSNEQFF. CDR3 DNA sequence: TGTGCCATCACGGAGGCAGGGTCCAATGAGCAGTTCTTC.

V usage is TRBV19 and J usage is TRBJ2-5; tentatively, D is TRBD1 (6 bases). The V end was cut by 2 bases, the J end by 5 bases, with 18 bases between. Germline V gives CDR1 LNHDA, CDR2 SQIVND (reference sequence). CDR3 length equals 16 residues. The CDR3 sequence is CASSISGQTGRETQYF. The DNA for the CDR3 is TGTGCCAGTAGTATATCCGGACAGACGGGGCGGGAGACCCAGTACTTC.

The genes are TRBV4-1 and TRBJ2-1, with D perhaps assigned TRBD1 or TRBD2 (5 bases each). With 2 bases removed from V and 0 bases from J, the gap between germline ends came to 26 bases. This CDR3 is 21 amino acids long. Germline V gene data show CDR1 as MGHRA and CDR2 as YSYEKL. This CDR3 reads CASSQNVKGRRPYGSYNEQFF. The CDR3 region has the DNA TGCGCCAGCAGCCAAAACGTAAAGGGACGGAGACCGTACGGCTCCTACAATGAGCAGTTCTTC.

In DNA form, the CDR3 reads TGCGCCAGCAGCCAAAGTGGGACGGGTCAAGAGACCCAGTACTTC. Translating gives CASSQSGTGQETQYF. The rearrangement links TRBV5-1 to TRBJ2-5; D possibly uses TRBD1 or TRBD2 (5 bases each). The CDR3 sequence is 15 residues long. With 4 bases removed from V and 2 bases from J, the gap between germline ends came to 15 bases. Germline-derived CDR1 and CDR2 are SGHRS and YFSETQ. The whole variable domain, remainder taken from reference TRBV5-1 and TRBJ2-5, is KAGVTQTPRYLIKTRGQQVTLSCSPISGHRSVSWYQQTPGQGLQFLFEYFSETQRNKGNFPGRFSGRQFSNSRSEMNVSTLELGDSALYLCASSQSGTGQETQYFGPGTRLLVL.

This clone has a single count. The gene calls are TRBV28 and TRBJ2-4, with 11 positions matching TRBD1. The germline V gene has CDR1 MDHEN and CDR2 SYDVKM. The junction had 14 bases not matched to a gene; V was cut back by 6 bases and J by 7 bases. The CDR3 extends over 17 amino acids. The CDR3 sequence is CASSPPGGQGVRNIQYF. The CDR3 DNA reads TGTGCCAGCAGCCCCCCGGGGGGACAGGGGGTTAGGAACATTCAGTACTTC.

CDR3: CASTEGSGRQYEQYF. The CDR3 region has the DNA TGTGCCAGTACCGAGGGAAGCGGGAGACAATACGAGCAGTACTTC. V usage is TRBV19 and J usage is TRBJ2-7; 8 bases align to TRBD2. There are 15 residues in the CDR3. In germline, CDR1 is LNHDA, CDR2 SQIVND (reference sequence). After removal of 7 bases from V and 4 bases from J, the junction contained 12 bases not matched to a gene. The complete variable domain, with remaining parts taken from reference TRBV19 and TRBJ2-7, reads DGGITQSPKYLFRKEGQNVTLSCEQNLNHDAMYWYRQDPGQGLRLIYYSQIVNDFQKGDIAEGYSVSREKKESFPLTVTSAQKNPTAFYLCASTEGSGRQYEQYFGPGTRLTVT.

The chain has TRBV5-1 and TRBJ1-6; TRBD1 might be the D (6 bases). V was shortened by 7 bases and J by 0 bases, with 14 bases between the two germline ends. CDR1 SGHRS and CDR2 YFSETQ come from the germline V gene. The length of the CDR3 is 16 residues. The CDR3 region has the DNA TGCGCCAGCTCACTCCGGGACACCTCCTATAATTCACCCCTCCACTTT. This encodes CASSLRDTSYNSPLHF.

The DNA of the CDR3 is TGTGCCAGCAGCTTAAAATATGGCTACACCTTC. Translation gives CASSLKYGYTF. The gene calls are TRBV5-5 and TRBJ1-2; D is ambiguous. Germline values: CDR1 SGHKS, CDR2 YYEKEE (reference sequence). Trimming removed 2 bases from V and 5 bases from J, with 4 bases in between. This CDR3 contains 11 residues.

The chain is built from TRBV28 and TRBJ1-2; no firm D call. The germline gives CDR1 MDHEN, CDR2 SYDVKM. Trimming took off 1 base at V and 4 bases at J, with 13 bases between the two ends. The CDR3 is made up of 15 amino acids. As DNA, the CDR3 is TGTGCCAGCAGTTTATTTGGGTGGGCTGCCTATGGCTACACCTTC. This codes for CASSLFGWAAYGYTF.

This rearrangement joins TRBV19 to TRBJ2-1; 10 nucleotides match TRBD2. Germline CDR1 reads LNHDA; CDR2 reads SQIVND (reference sequence). J lost 4 bases, V lost 4 bases, and 10 bases had no gene match. This CDR3 has 17 residues. CDR3 coding DNA: TGTGCCAGTAGTACCTCCGGACTAGCGGCCTATTACAATGAGCAGTTCTTC. Encoded protein: CASSTSGLAAYYNEQFF.